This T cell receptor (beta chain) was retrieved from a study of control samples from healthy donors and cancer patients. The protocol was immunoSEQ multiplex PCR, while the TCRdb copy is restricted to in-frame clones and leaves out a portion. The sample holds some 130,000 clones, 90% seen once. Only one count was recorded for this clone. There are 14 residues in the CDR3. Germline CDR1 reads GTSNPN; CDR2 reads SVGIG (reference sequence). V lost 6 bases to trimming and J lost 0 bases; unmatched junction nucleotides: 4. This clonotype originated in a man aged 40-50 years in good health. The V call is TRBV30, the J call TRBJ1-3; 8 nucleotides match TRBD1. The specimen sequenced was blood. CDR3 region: CACYRGISGNTIYF. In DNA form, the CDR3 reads TGTGCCTGCTACAGGGGGATCTCTGGAAACACCATATATTTT.